This T cell receptor beta chain was captured by sequencing in a study of OX40 agonist ivuxolimab in advanced cancers. Study-level points and caveats: Partial responders at 0.1-3.0 mg/kg had among the lowest clonal expansion.

Sequencing used immunoSEQ multiplex PCR; TCRdb keeps in-frame clones, though not all of them. The sample comprises 91,000 or so clones, around 94% of which are singletons, and around 0.17% rests with the top ten. On this clone itself: Its cognate antigen is unknown.

This TCR derives from an adult with an advanced solid tumor such as melanoma, head and neck, liver or kidney cancer. Here the sequenced sample was CD4+ or CD8+ T cells sorted from blood, taken in a trial of the OX40 agonist ivuxolimab.

In nucleotides, the CDR3 is TGTGCCAGCAGCGGGTGGGGGACAGGGGGCACAGATACGCAGTATTTT. As protein: CASSGWGTGGTDTQYF. This chain links TRBV5-6 with TRBJ2-3; 10 nucleotides align to TRBD1. Germline loops: CDR1 SGHDT, CDR2 YYEEEE. The V segment lost 4 bases and the J segment 1 base; nucleotides outside the gene matches: 6. The CDR3 runs to 16 residues.